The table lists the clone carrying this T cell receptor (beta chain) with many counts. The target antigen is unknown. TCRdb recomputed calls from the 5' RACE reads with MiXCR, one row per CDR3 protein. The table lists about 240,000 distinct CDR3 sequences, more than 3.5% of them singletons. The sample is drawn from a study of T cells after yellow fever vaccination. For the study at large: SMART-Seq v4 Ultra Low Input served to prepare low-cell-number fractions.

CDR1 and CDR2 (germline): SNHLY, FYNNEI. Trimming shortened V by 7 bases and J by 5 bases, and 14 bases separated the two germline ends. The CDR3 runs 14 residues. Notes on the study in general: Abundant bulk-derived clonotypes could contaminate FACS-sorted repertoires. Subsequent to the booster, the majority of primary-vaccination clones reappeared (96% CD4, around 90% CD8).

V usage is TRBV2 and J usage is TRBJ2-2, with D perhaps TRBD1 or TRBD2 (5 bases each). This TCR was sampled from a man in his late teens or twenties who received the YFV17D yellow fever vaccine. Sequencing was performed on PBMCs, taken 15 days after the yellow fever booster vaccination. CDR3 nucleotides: TGTGCCAGCACCCCAGGGAGCGGTACCGGGGAGCTGTTTTTT. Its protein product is CASTPGSGTGELFF.